Presented here are 29 T cell receptor beta chains from one specimen sequenced in a study of CD8 T cells in cerebrospinal fluid in Alzheimer's disease. TCRdb re-called the 10x single-cell sequencing reads and shows each CDR3 protein once, DNA omitted. The table for this sample gives 500 or so distinct CDR3 sequences. Source material: cerebrospinal fluid. These receptors were obtained from a human donor with Alzheimer's disease.

Frequency places this clonotype as large. The CDR3 spells CASSLVGGAYEQYF. The chain is built from TRBV5-1 and TRBJ2-7; with no DNA, the TCRdb D assignment of TRBD1 cannot be verified. This CDR3 is built from 14 residues. Per the germline V gene, CDR1 is SGHRS and CDR2 is YFSETQ.

Judged by frequency, this clonotype is large. The chain joins TRBV7-2 to TRBJ1-2. Germline V CDR1 and CDR2: SGHTA, FQGNSA. The CDR3 sequence is 13 residues long. The CDR3 reads CASSPTTNYGYTF.

Measured by frequency, this clonotype is large. The CDR3 protein is CASSSGLATGELFF. The rearrangement joins TRBV6-2 or TRBV6-3 to TRBJ2-2; TCRdb calls TRBD2, which cannot be checked without DNA. This CDR3 is 14 amino acids long. Germline V gene data show CDR1 as MNHEY and CDR2 as SVGEGT.

This clonotype is called large (0.1 to 1%) based on its frequency. This chain links TRBV7-8 with TRBJ2-7; no DNA is available, so the TRBD1 call from TCRdb remains unchecked. In germline, CDR1 is SGHVS, CDR2 FQNEAQ. CDR3 length: 16 amino acids. The CDR3 loop reads CASSFQGAASTYEQYF.

This clonotype is classed as large by frequency. The J gene is TRBJ2-7, the V gene TRBV4-3; TCRdb selects TRBD1, and the lack of DNA leaves this call unchecked. CDR1 is LGHNA and CDR2 is YSLEER in the germline V gene. This CDR3 comprises 14 residues. CDR3: CASSQVSQGHEQYF.

This clonotype is labeled large based on frequency. The chain uses TRBV12-3 or TRBV12-4 and TRBJ2-7; TCRdb gives TRBD2 as the D gene, but with no DNA this cannot be confirmed. The CDR3 is 14 amino acids. CDR3: CASSYSAGVNEQYF.

Frequency places this clonotype as medium-sized. The gene calls are TRBV19 and TRBJ1-5; TCRdb's D gene call, TRBD1, goes unchecked for lack of DNA. Germline V lookup: CDR1 LNHDA, CDR2 SQIVND (reference sequence). This CDR3 has 15 residues. The CDR3 sequence is CASSGTANSNQPQHF.

The rearrangement joins TRBV7-8 to TRBJ2-3; TCRdb indicates TRBD1, and absent DNA this call remains unverified. CDR3 size: 15 residues. Germline V CDR1 and CDR2: SGHVS, FQNEAQ. The CDR3 region is CASSPQRGGRDTQYF. Looking up the rest from reference TRBV7-8 and TRBJ2-3 gives the full variable domain: GAGVSQSPRYKVAKRGQDVALRCDPISGHVSLFWYQQALGQGPEFLTYFQNEAQLDKSGLPSDRFFAERPEGSVSTLKIQRTQQEDSAVYLCASSPQRGGRDTQYFGPGTRLTVL.

The rearrangement uses TRBV6-1 and TRBJ1-6. The CDR3 consists of 16 residues. CDR1 is MNHNS and CDR2 is SASEGT in the germline V gene. The chain's CDR3 is CASSEWAPGLRSPLHF.

This clonotype is classed as large (0.1 to 1%) by frequency. The gene calls are TRBV20-1 and TRBJ2-7. The CDR3 is made up of 14 amino acids. Germline CDR1 is DFQATT and CDR2 is SNEGSKA (reference sequence). This CDR3 is CSASFGVKPYEQYF.

V usage is TRBV6-2 or TRBV6-3 and J usage is TRBJ2-4; TCRdb outputs TRBD1, but without DNA this stays unchecked. Germline V gene sequence: CDR1 MNHEY, CDR2 SVGEGT. This CDR3 has 15 amino acids. CDR3 region: CASSLPQGSKNIQYF.

This clonotype is labeled large based on frequency. The CDR3 loop reads CSVGQGSEQFF. The V and J genes are TRBV29-1 and TRBJ2-1; TCRdb gives TRBD1 as the D gene, but with no DNA this cannot be confirmed. The length of the CDR3 is 11 residues. Germline CDR1 is SQVTM and CDR2 is ANQGSEA.

By frequency, this clonotype is large. J is TRBJ2-5 and V is TRBV20-1. The length of the CDR3 is 11 residues. CDR1 is DFQATT, CDR2 SNEGSKA, per germline (reference sequence). The CDR3 protein is CSASRSQTQYF.

This clonotype counts as large by frequency. This chain uses TRBV10-3 with TRBJ2-1; TCRdb proposes TRBD2, but this gene call is untestable without DNA. The CDR3 sequence is 17 residues long. CDR1 is ENHRY and CDR2 is SYGVKD in the germline V gene. This chain's CDR3 is CAISESRASGDNNEQFF.

This clonotype counts as medium-sized by frequency. The rearrangement uses TRBV2 and TRBJ1-4. The germline V gene encodes CDR1 SNHLY and CDR2 FYNNEI. The CDR3 contains 13 residues. CDR3 loop: CASNDGYNEKLFF.

Judged by frequency, this clonotype is medium-sized. J is TRBJ2-3 and V is TRBV4-2; TCRdb proposes TRBD2, but this gene call is untestable without DNA. From germline, CDR1 is LGHNA and CDR2 YNFKEQ. The CDR3 is 14 residues long. CDR3 sequence reads: CASSQDRASEGQYF.

This clonotype registers large by frequency. CDR3 residues: CASSLEGHQPQHF. V usage is TRBV11-2 and J usage is TRBJ1-5. CDR3 size: 13 residues. CDR1 and CDR2 from the germline V gene are SGHAT and FQNNGV. The whole variable domain, remainder taken from reference TRBV11-2 and TRBJ1-5, is EAGVAQSPRYKIIEKRQSVAFWCNPISGHATLYWYQQILGQGPKLLIQFQNNGVVDDSQLPKDRFSAERLKGVDSTLKIQPAKLEDSAVYLCASSLEGHQPQHFGDGTRLSIL.

According to its frequency, this clonotype is large. This CDR3 reads CATSPRSGSTDTQYF. V is TRBV24-1 and J is TRBJ2-3; with no DNA, the TCRdb D assignment of TRBD2 cannot be verified. Germline V gene data show CDR1 as KGHDR and CDR2 as SFDVKD. The CDR3 length is 15 residues.

Judged by frequency, this clonotype is medium-sized (0.01 to 0.1%). The chain employs TRBV6-1 and TRBJ2-3; the D gene TCRdb calls, TRBD2, cannot be checked with no DNA. Germline V CDR1 and CDR2: MNHNS, SASEGT. The CDR3 runs to 15 residues. The CDR3 reads CASSDPYRRGDTQYF.

By frequency, this clonotype is large. The chain carries TRBV4-1 and TRBJ2-1; checking the TCRdb D call of TRBD2 is not possible without DNA. Germline V gene lookup returns CDR1 MGHRA and CDR2 YSYEKL. The CDR3 loop spans 16 amino acids. This CDR3 is CASSQTSGGDNNEQFF.

Its frequency marks this clonotype as medium-sized (0.01 to 0.1%). CDR3: CTAGSPNSPLHF. The chain joins TRBV20-1 to TRBJ1-6; the D call from TCRdb, TRBD1, cannot be confirmed without DNA. Germline V lookup: CDR1 DFQATT, CDR2 SNEGSKA (reference sequence). The CDR3 runs 12 residues.

This clonotype ranks as medium-sized (0.01 to 0.1%) in terms of frequency. The chain links TRBV6-6 to TRBJ1-5; the TRBD1 assignment by TCRdb is unverifiable without DNA. CDR3 length: 14 amino acids. Germline CDR1 and CDR2: MNHNY and SVGAGI (reference sequence). The CDR3 protein is CASSYARGPQPQHF.

This clonotype is deemed medium-sized (0.01 to 0.1%) by its frequency. This sequence joins TRBV5-1 and TRBJ2-7; with no DNA, the TCRdb D assignment of TRBD1 cannot be verified. CDR3 size: 15 residues. Germline assignment: CDR1 SGHRS and CDR2 YFSETQ. CDR3 loop: CASSEGPGNTYEQYF. Based on the CDR3 plus reference TRBV5-1 and TRBJ2-7, the full variable domain is KAGVTQTPRYLIKTRGQQVTLSCSPISGHRSVSWYQQTPGQGLQFLFEYFSETQRNKGNFPGRFSGRQFSNSRSEMNVSTLELGDSALYLCASSEGPGNTYEQYFGPGTRLTVT.

This clonotype is labeled medium-sized based on frequency. This sequence joins TRBV12-3 or TRBV12-4 and TRBJ1-4; TCRdb designates TRBD1, a call that cannot be tested without DNA. The CDR3 has 14 residues. The CDR3 sequence: CASSWTGGNEKLFF.

By frequency, this clonotype is medium-sized (0.01 to 0.1%). The rearrangement joins TRBV7-2 to TRBJ2-7; lacking DNA, the TRBD1 call made by TCRdb goes unchecked. The length of the CDR3 is 15 residues. CDR1 and CDR2 from the germline V gene are SGHTA and FQGNSA. CDR3 sequence reads: CASSLGGGAAEEQYF.

According to its frequency, this clonotype is hyperexpanded. The rearrangement joins TRBV6-2 or TRBV6-3 to TRBJ2-3. Germline V gene data show CDR1 as MNHEY and CDR2 as SVGEGT. This CDR3 region has 11 residues. The CDR3 region is CASSYGDTQYF.

Considering frequency, this clonotype is large. V is TRBV3-1 and J is TRBJ1-1. Per the germline V gene, CDR1 is LGHDT and CDR2 is YNNKEL (reference sequence). The CDR3 has 12 amino acids. This CDR3 reads CASSQVHTEAFF.

This clonotype is deemed large by its frequency. V gene TRBV3-1 combines with J gene TRBJ2-7; the D call from TCRdb, TRBD1, cannot be confirmed without DNA. The CDR3 spans 14 residues. The germline CDR1 and CDR2 sequences are LGHDT and YNNKEL (reference sequence). CDR3 protein: CASSPTGGTYEQYF.

By frequency, this clonotype is large. CDR3 protein: CALPGLLNEQFF. J is TRBJ2-1 and V is TRBV18. CDR1 KGHSH and CDR2 LQKENI come from the germline V gene. The CDR3 sequence is 12 residues long.